One and the same sample provided the 26 T cell receptor beta chains below, sequenced in a study of type 1 and type 2 diabetes patients. The PCR template was genomic DNA. Amplification of the beta chain CDR3 used 30 forward and 13 reverse multiplex primers. TCRdb re-analysed the multiplex PCR reads in MiXCR, keeping a single row per CDR3 protein. Of about 270,000 distinct CDR3 sequences listed, 45% to 60% are singletons. Sample: peripheral blood mononuclear cells (PBMCs). The receptor source for this set is a young man with type 2 diabetes.

Concerning this clonotype: Germline and junction disagree at one end, which may indicate a read error. The CDR3 protein is CASRMGWTGELFF. In DNA form, the CDR3 reads TGTGCAAGTAGGATGGGTTGGACCGGGGAGCTGTTTTTT. The chain has TRBV19 and TRBJ2-2; D remains unclear. This CDR3 region has 13 residues. Germline assignment: CDR1 LNHDA and CDR2 SQIVND (reference sequence).

The chain carries TRBV5-1 and TRBJ2-1, with D possibly matching TRBD1 (6 bases). CDR1 SGHRS and CDR2 YFSETQ come from the germline V gene. The V and J ends lost 3 bases and 7 bases respectively, with 11 bases between them. There are 13 residues in the CDR3. CDR3 DNA sequence: TGCGCCAGCAGCTACACAGGGATTAATGAGCAGTTCTTC. As protein: CASSYTGINEQFF.

In this sample, this clonotype turned up a few times. This chain uses TRBV6-5 with TRBJ2-7; TRBD2 is a possible D gene (6 bases). Germline-derived CDR1 and CDR2 are MNHEY and SVGAGI. The ends were cut back, 6 bases at V and 2 bases at J, with 11 bases in the middle. The CDR3 contains 13 residues. The CDR3 protein is CASRRDPAYEQYF. The CDR3 DNA is TGTGCCAGCAGGCGGGACCCCGCCTACGAGCAGTACTTC.

This chain links TRBV19 with TRBJ1-3, with 7 bases aligning to TRBD1. CDR3 length equals 18 residues. Germline V gene lookup returns CDR1 LNHDA and CDR2 SQIVND (reference sequence). V lost 7 bases, J lost 3 bases, and 18 bases stayed unmatched. CDR3 residues: CASTLRSGQASYGNTIYF. The CDR3 nucleotides are TGTGCCAGTACTCTACGATCAGGACAGGCCTCGTATGGAAACACCATATATTTT.

The CDR3 reads CASSVTGATDTQYF. The DNA of the CDR3 is TGTGCCAGCAGCGTGACGGGGGCCACAGATACGCAGTATTTT. The V and J genes are TRBV9 and TRBJ2-3; TRBD1 or TRBD2 may be the D gene (6 bases each). The CDR3 is 14 residues long. CDR1 is SGDLS, CDR2 YYNGEE, per germline. V was cut by 2 bases and J by 2 bases, with 9 bases left in between. The full variable domain, its missing parts supplied by reference TRBV9 and TRBJ2-3, is DSGVTQTPKHLITATGQRVTLRCSPRSGDLSVYWYQQSLDQGLQFLIQYYNGEERAKGNILERFSAQQFPDLHSELNLSSLELGDSALYFCASSVTGATDTQYFGPGTRLTVL.

V gene TRBV12-3 or TRBV12-4 combines with J gene TRBJ2-3; 8 bases are a match to TRBD1. V trimming: 5 bases; J trimming: 6 bases; junction bases outside the gene matches: 10. The CDR3 runs to 15 residues. For the CDR3, the DNA is TGTGCCAGCAGTGCCGGGACAGGAGGGTTCGATACGCAGTATTTT. This sequence encodes CASSAGTGGFDTQYF.

The V call is TRBV15, the J call TRBJ1-6, with D possibly matching TRBD1 (5 bases). V lost 2 bases and J lost 7, with 9 bases in between. Germline-derived CDR1 and CDR2 are LNHNV and YYDKDF (reference sequence). The CDR3 length is 14 residues. The CDR3 DNA follows: TGTGCCACCAGCAGATCCAACAGGAATTCACCCCTCCACTTT. It codes for CATSRSNRNSPLHF.

This clonotype appeared a few times. The chain links TRBV10-2 to TRBJ1-2; D is undetermined. Trimming shortened V by 2 bases and J by 7 bases, and 11 bases separated the two germline ends. The length of the CDR3 is 13 residues. The V gene's germline CDR1 is WSHSY and CDR2 SAAADI. CDR3 in amino acids: CASSERRDLGYTF. CDR3 DNA: TGCGCCAGCAGTGAGCGTAGGGATCTTGGCTACACCTTC.

The V gene is TRBV7-9, the J gene TRBJ1-5; perhaps TRBD1 as D (5 bases). Trimming pared 0 bases from V and 5 bases from J, leaving 8 bases between. The CDR3 consists of 14 residues. Germline CDR1 SEHNR, CDR2 FQNEAQ (reference sequence). CDR3 coding DNA: TGTGCCAGCAGCTTAGCCGGGGCCGATCAGCCCCAGCATTTT. This translates into CASSLAGADQPQHF.

This clonotype turned up a few times. The J gene is TRBJ2-5, the V gene TRBV4-3, with 8 positions matching TRBD2. This CDR3 contains 17 residues. The ends lost 1 base at V and 5 bases at J; junction bases unmatched: 12. Germline values: CDR1 LGHNA, CDR2 YSLEER. The chain's CDR3 is CASSQVYGGAVGETQYF. The CDR3 coding sequence is TGCGCCAGCAGCCAAGTTTACGGGGGGGCCGTAGGGGAGACCCAGTACTTC.

This sequence joins TRBV20-1 and TRBJ2-3; D not certain. Per the germline V gene, CDR1 is DFQATT and CDR2 is SNEGSKA (reference sequence). The CDR3 runs 15 residues. V dropped 6 bases and J dropped 0 bases, with 16 bases sitting between them. CDR3 coding DNA: TGCAGTGCGCGAGCTACAAGAACTAGCACAGATACGCAGTATTTT. Residues: CSARATRTSTDTQYF.

This clonotype was observed a few times. This rearrangement joins TRBV7-2 to TRBJ1-6, with D perhaps matching TRBD1 (6 bases). Germline CDR1 SGHTA, CDR2 FQGNSA. The CDR3 extends over 14 amino acids. V was shortened by 3 bases and J by 10 bases, with 13 bases between the two germline ends. The CDR3 DNA sequence: TGTGCCAGCAGCTTGCTCAGGGGTGAATCACCCCTCCACTTT. Translation gives CASSLLRGESPLHF.

In the case of this clonotype: One end of the junction does not line up with germline, which may come from a read error. The chain employs TRBV6-6 and TRBJ1-1, with 7 bases identical to TRBD1. CDR3 size: 13 residues. Germline CDR1 and CDR2: MNHNY and SVGAGI (reference sequence). CDR3 coding DNA: TGTGCCATCAGTGAGTCTAAGGACAGGGAAGCTTTCTTT. Residues: CAISESKDREAFF.

The chain recombines TRBV14 with TRBJ2-6; D may be TRBD1 or TRBD2 (7 bases each). This CDR3 is built from 17 residues. V lost 8 bases and J 0 bases, leaving 17 bases between the germline ends. The germline CDR1 and CDR2 sequences are SGHDN and FVKESK. This CDR3 reads CASGEGARNSGANVLTF. The CDR3 DNA reads as TGTGCCAGCGGGGAGGGGGCGCGAAACTCTGGGGCCAACGTCCTGACTTTC.

The J gene is TRBJ2-1, the V gene TRBV29-1; D call uncertain. Germline CDR1 and CDR2: SQVTM and ANQGSEA. V lost 3 bases and J 10 bases, leaving 7 bases between the germline ends. The CDR3 contains 10 residues. The DNA for the CDR3 is TGCAGCGTTGAGGTCTCCGAGCAGTTCTTC. This codes for CSVEVSEQFF.

In the case of this clonotype: A junction end diverges from the germline sequence, so it may reflect a read error. This chain joins TRBV7-2 and TRBJ2-5, with TRBD2 matching 9 bases. Per the germline V gene, CDR1 is SGHTA and CDR2 is FQGNSA. The CDR3 is made up of 17 amino acids. The CDR3 protein is CASSVAGGSGGQETQYF. The CDR3 DNA reads as TGTGCCAGCAGCGTAGCTGGGGGGAGCGGGGGGCAAGAGACCCAGTACTTC.

The chain couples TRBV12-3 or TRBV12-4 to TRBJ2-7; a possible D gene is TRBD2 (6 bases). The CDR3 has 15 residues. V lost 7 bases to trimming and J lost 0 bases, with 16 bases between them. CDR3 sequence reads: CASTLGSADSYEQYF. The CDR3 nucleotides read TGTGCCAGCACTCTCGGGAGCGCGGACTCCTACGAGCAGTACTTC.

This clonotype was counted only a few times. V and J are TRBV7-2 and TRBJ1-1; a possible D gene is TRBD1 (6 bases). CDR1 and CDR2 from the germline V gene are SGHTA and FQGNSA. This CDR3 has 12 residues. V was shortened by 6 bases and J by 5 bases, with 10 bases between the two germline ends. In nucleotides, the CDR3 is TGTGCCAGCAGGAAGGGGGGTACTGAAGCTTTCTTT. This translates into CASRKGGTEAFF.

This clonotype was seen just once. The gene calls are TRBV10-3 and TRBJ2-7; tentatively, D is TRBD1 (5 bases). The CDR3 has 13 amino acids. The germline gives CDR1 ENHRY, CDR2 SYGVKD. The ends were cut back, 9 bases at V and 0 bases at J, with 12 bases in the middle. The chain's CDR3 is CAIESQDSYEQYF. DNA for the CDR3: TGTGCCATTGAGTCACAGGACTCCTACGAGCAGTACTTC.

The genes are TRBV30 and TRBJ2-5; D call uncertain. The CDR3 extends over 13 amino acids. Germline values: CDR1 GTSNPN, CDR2 SVGIG (reference sequence). Deletions cut 4 bases from V and 0 bases from J, with 9 bases between. The CDR3 region is CAWTPMNQETQYF. In DNA, the CDR3 is TGTGCCTGGACCCCAATGAACCAAGAGACCCAGTACTTC.

Ten or more counts support this clonotype. V gene TRBV2 combines with J gene TRBJ2-5; D gene uncertain. This CDR3 contains 12 residues. Deletions cut 6 bases from V and 2 bases from J, with 7 bases between. Germline CDR1 reads SNHLY; CDR2 reads FYNNEI. CDR3 sequence reads: CASSPRQETQYF. In DNA form, the CDR3 reads TGTGCCAGCAGCCCAAGACAAGAGACCCAGTACTTC.

The V call is TRBV2, the J call TRBJ1-5; 9 bases are shared with TRBD1. There are 13 residues in the CDR3. Trimming at V came to 7 bases and at J to 6 bases, leaving 4 bases not matched to a gene. Per the germline V gene, CDR1 is SNHLY and CDR2 is FYNNEI. CDR3 region: CASKGQGPQPQHF. CDR3 sequence (DNA): TGTGCCAGCAAGGGACAGGGTCCTCAGCCCCAGCATTTT.

In its sample, this clonotype was seen once. This sequence joins TRBV20-1 and TRBJ2-5; a weak D match, TRBD2 (6 bases). The CDR3 consists of 14 residues. V was pared by 3 bases and J by 2 bases, with 13 bases between. Germline loops: CDR1 DFQATT, CDR2 SNEGSKA (reference sequence). CDR3 loop: CSARRGLLQETQYF. The CDR3, as DNA: TGCAGTGCTAGGCGGGGACTGCTACAAGAGACCCAGTACTTC.

The CDR3: CASSIDTGELFF. In DNA form, the CDR3 reads TGTGCCAGTAGTATAGACACCGGGGAGCTGTTTTTT. This chain joins TRBV19 and TRBJ2-2, with D unresolved. The CDR3 runs to 12 residues. V shed 0 bases and J shed 4 bases, with 0 bases lying between them. Germline V gene sequence: CDR1 LNHDA, CDR2 SQIVND (reference sequence).

V gene TRBV28 combines with J gene TRBJ2-5; TRBD1 matches 10 bases. Trimming took 5 bases from V and 5 from J; bases not matched to a gene: 8. The CDR3 is made up of 15 amino acids. The V gene's germline CDR1 is MDHEN and CDR2 SYDVKM. CDR3 DNA sequence: TGTGCCAGCAGTGATTGGACAGGGGGGATGGAGACCCAGTACTTC. Translation gives CASSDWTGGMETQYF.

The chain joins TRBV7-9 to TRBJ1-1; the match to TRBD1 covers 8 bases. Germline trimming cut 3 bases from V and 0 bases from J; bases unmatched to any gene: 15. CDR1 is SEHNR and CDR2 is FQNEAQ in the germline V gene (reference sequence). There are 19 residues in the CDR3. As DNA, the CDR3 is TGTGCCAGCAGCTTGGGGACAGGCCTGACCCTGGGGATGAACACTGAAGCTTTCTTT. It translates to CASSLGTGLTLGMNTEAFF.